This record looks at one TCR beta chain sequence and its context. Its antigen is currently not known. No base-level quality is on record; no much larger clone is a single base apart. These data originate in a study of blood T cell repertoires in COVID-19 (dated by TCRdb to the early 2020s). At the level of the whole study: Collaborator samples came from the United States, Italy and Spain and covered acute and convalescent phases of COVID-19. HLA class I and class II types, where available, came from metadata supplied by the sample provider rather than from assay-based typing. The repertoires were released in a freely available public database intended as a resource for research on the immune response to SARS-CoV-2. Deeply sampled blood TCRbeta repertoires from subjects exposed to, actively infected with, or recovered from COVID-19 were included in the dataset. Samples came from the ongoing ImmuneRACE study (first 160 participants) plus 1,254 subjects from 6 global collaborators. The material from the prospective study consisted of cDNA or gDNA derived from T cells, B-cell-depleted T cells, or PBMCs. Sample metadata almost always included a de-identified subject ID, COVID-19 status, age in years and sex.

Study-level results and caveats: The quantity of clinical and demographic metadata differed by source and by participant and was supplied without curation.

The immunoSEQ Assay, a bias-controlled multiplex PCR, was used to amplify TCRbeta CDR3 regions from genomic DNA. On the study's bioinformatics: Within the assay, amplification of reference gene primers was used to estimate how many nucleated cells each sample contained. To quantify the absolute abundance of each unique TCRbeta CDR3 rearrangement, sequence reads were collapsed and filtered. For each sample, productive Simpson clonality was calculated as the square root of Simpson's diversity index over productive rearrangements. Here the immuneACCESS table is served through TCRdb, limited to in-frame sequences with V and J called. Missing clones are a known gap in these copies; in checked studies unresolved V genes cover under half, and the rest lacks a known reason. The DNA gave D and trimming, while V, J and clone size come from that table. A total of about 49,000 clones appear in this sample, roughly four fifths of them only once. The top ten constitute roughly 3% of the sample.

Whole blood was collected in K2EDTA tubes by collaborating institutions according to the institutions' own protocols. For TCRbeta analysis, collaborator samples were shipped as frozen whole blood, as isolated PBMCs, or as DNA extracted from either sample type. Including cysteine and phenylalanine, the CDR3 has 15 amino acids. Only the CDR3 portion is preserved as DNA: 45 bases, with reading frame beginning at the first base. Deletion took 0 bases off V and 0 bases off J, with a span of 8 bases between the germline ends. Looking up the germline V gene yields CDR1 MDHEN and CDR2 SYDVKM. The sequence was collected from a woman aged 60-75 years with acute or convalescent COVID-19. This chain is built from TRBV28 and TRBJ2-5; the D gene cannot be resolved reliably. Sequencing was performed on peripheral blood. Read as DNA, the sequence is TGTGCCAGCAGTTTATGGCAGTCAAACCAAGAGACCCAGTACTTC. It specifies CASSLWQSNQETQYF. With the rest looked up from the reference TRBV28 and TRBJ2-5 genes rather than sequenced, the full variable domain is DVKVTQSSRYLVKRTGEKVFLECVQDMDHENMFWYRQDPGLGLRLIYFSYDVKMKEKGDIPEGYSVSREKKERFSLILESASTNQTSMYLCASSLWQSNQETQYFGPGTRLLVL.